This T cell receptor beta chain was identified during a study of cytomegalovirus exposure and HLA in healthy donors. Study context: Among the 300 to 400 donors who were genotyped, about 80% fell in the genetic ancestry cluster that is associated with self-reported Caucasian donors. Overall study results and limits: A link between a missense DCLRE1C variant and TCR beta V- and J-gene trimming emerged from a later analysis.

With 60 Vbeta and 13 Jbeta primers, the PCR was carried out. Clones were sequenced by immunoSEQ multiplex PCR, and TCRdb holds only the in-frame ones, with some missing. Here the sample spans roughly 100,000 clones, approximately 83% being singletons. The CDR3 is made up of 14 amino acids. The V segment lost 3 bases and the J segment 4 bases; nucleotides outside the gene matches: 4. Germline V gene sequence: CDR1 SGHRS, CDR2 YFSETQ. Worth noting for this clone: Its antigen is unidentified.

The V and J genes are TRBV5-1 and TRBJ1-2; TRBD1 matches 9 bases. The TCR comes from a man aged 45 to 65 in good health and CMV-seronegative. Sequencing was carried out using PBMCs. CDR3 region: CASSSGTGPYGYTF. The CDR3 DNA reads TGCGCCAGCAGCTCCGGGACAGGGCCCTATGGCTACACCTTC.